Listed below are T cell receptor beta chains from one sample, sequenced in a study of PD-1 blockade in classical Hodgkin lymphoma. Here immunoSEQ multiplex PCR was the method, and the copy in TCRdb shows in-frame clones only, minus some. The sample records about 41,000 clones, about 85% being singletons. Sequencing used peripheral blood mononuclear cells (PBMCs), obtained before the second cycle of nivolumab. These receptors all stem from a human donor with classical Hodgkin lymphoma. Each CDR3 is given with its conserved first and last residue. Fields, in order: clone size, V gene, D gene, J gene, CDR3 protein, CDR3 DNA. D genes are given only for firm matches. Size is stated for part of the rows, as once, few or many counts, or as a class when the clone is expanded.

clone size: -
V gene: TRBV4-1
D gene: TRBD1
J gene: TRBJ1-1
CDR3 protein: CASRDRGNTEAFF
CDR3 DNA: TGCGCCAGCAGGGACAGGGGAAACACTGAAGCTTTCTTT

clone size: -
V gene: TRBV5-4
D gene: -
J gene: TRBJ1-4
CDR3 protein: CASSSGQPATNEKLFF
CDR3 DNA: TGTGCCAGCAGCTCAGGCCAGCCTGCAACTAATGAAAAACTGTTTTTT

clone size: few
V gene: TRBV28
D gene: -
J gene: TRBJ1-4
CDR3 protein: CASSFHAVLRSEKLFF
CDR3 DNA: TGTGCCAGCAGTTTTCACGCCGTTTTACGGAGTGAAAAACTGTTTTTT

clone size: few
V gene: TRBV6-1
D gene: TRBD2
J gene: TRBJ2-4
CDR3 protein: CASSERGGLAKNIQYF
CDR3 DNA: TGTGCCAGCAGTGAACGGGGGGGGCTAGCCAAAAACATTCAGTACTTC

clone size: -
V gene: TRBV27
D gene: -
J gene: TRBJ2-1
CDR3 protein: CASFNSSGAVNEQFF
CDR3 DNA: TGTGCCAGTTTTAATTCCTCCGGGGCTGTCAATGAGCAGTTCTTC

clone size: -
V gene: TRBV5-4
D gene: -
J gene: TRBJ2-7
CDR3 protein: CASSLAADTYEQYF
CDR3 DNA: TGTGCCAGCAGCTTGGCGGCCGACACTTACGAGCAGTACTTC

clone size: -
V gene: TRBV7-9
D gene: -
J gene: TRBJ1-5
CDR3 protein: CASSLEGQPQHF
CDR3 DNA: TGTGCCAGCAGCTTAGAAGGGCAGCCCCAGCATTTT

clone size: -
V gene: TRBV27
D gene: -
J gene: TRBJ1-5
CDR3 protein: CASSFARYQPQHF
CDR3 DNA: TGTGCCAGCAGTTTTGCCAGATATCAGCCCCAGCATTTT

clone size: -
V gene: TRBV21-1
D gene: -
J gene: TRBJ1-4
CDR3 protein: CASSKESAGGGMRATNEKLFF
CDR3 DNA: TGTGCCAGCAGCAAAGAGTCGGCAGGGGGTGGGATGCGGGCAACTAATGAAAAACTGTTTTTT

clone size: -
V gene: TRBV9
D gene: TRBD2
J gene: TRBJ2-5
CDR3 protein: CASSAGGAGTQYF
CDR3 DNA: TGTGCCAGCAGCGCCGGGGGGGCGGGGACCCAGTACTTC

clone size: -
V gene: TRBV5-4
D gene: -
J gene: TRBJ2-1
CDR3 protein: CASSLVPIYNEQFF
CDR3 DNA: TGTGCCAGCAGCTTGGTGCCTATCTACAATGAGCAGTTCTTC

clone size: -
V gene: TRBV6-1
D gene: -
J gene: TRBJ1-2
CDR3 protein: CASSEDTANYGYTF
CDR3 DNA: TGTGCCAGCAGTGAAGACACGGCTAACTATGGCTACACCTTC

clone size: few
V gene: TRBV4-3
D gene: TRBD2
J gene: TRBJ2-1
CDR3 protein: CASSQAAGGLNEQFF
CDR3 DNA: TGCGCCAGCAGCCAAGCAGCGGGGGGGCTCAATGAGCAGTTCTTC

clone size: -
V gene: TRBV28
D gene: -
J gene: TRBJ2-1
CDR3 protein: CASSIQKMGFYNEQFF
CDR3 DNA: TGTGCCAGCAGTATCCAAAAGATGGGATTTTACAATGAGCAGTTCTTC

clone size: -
V gene: TRBV4-2
D gene: -
J gene: TRBJ1-2
CDR3 protein: CASSRREGLAGEPQLSYTF
CDR3 DNA: TGTGCCAGCAGCCGACGGGAAGGGTTGGCAGGGGAACCGCAACTTAGCTACACCTTC

clone size: -
V gene: TRBV27
D gene: TRBD2
J gene: TRBJ2-2
CDR3 protein: CASSPRGLAGGMDTGELFF
CDR3 DNA: TGTGCCAGCAGTCCTAGGGGACTAGCGGGAGGGATGGACACCGGGGAGCTGTTTTTT

clone size: -
V gene: TRBV5-6
D gene: -
J gene: TRBJ1-2
CDR3 protein: CASSLPGHLNYGYTF
CDR3 DNA: TGTGCCAGCAGCTTACCTGGACATCTCAACTATGGCTACACCTTC

clone size: few
V gene: TRBV4-2
D gene: TRBD1
J gene: TRBJ1-3
CDR3 protein: CASSQEVGTGGRLSSGNTIYF
CDR3 DNA: TGTGCCAGCAGCCAAGAAGTAGGGACAGGGGGACGCCTTAGCTCTGGAAACACCATATATTTT

clone size: -
V gene: TRBV13
D gene: -
J gene: TRBJ2-7
CDR3 protein: CASSLGGTYEQYF
CDR3 DNA: TGTGCCAGCAGCTTAGGGGGAACCTACGAGCAGTACTTC

clone size: -
V gene: TRBV4-3
D gene: -
J gene: TRBJ2-1
CDR3 protein: CASSRWDEYGDEQFF
CDR3 DNA: TGCGCCAGCAGCCGCTGGGACGAGTATGGCGATGAGCAGTTCTTC

clone size: -
V gene: TRBV29-1
D gene: -
J gene: TRBJ2-1
CDR3 protein: CANVQAPHNEQFF
CDR3 DNA: TGCGCGAATGTGCAGGCGCCCCACAATGAGCAGTTCTTC

clone size: -
V gene: TRBV5-1
D gene: -
J gene: TRBJ1-1
CDR3 protein: CASSLLGATEAFF
CDR3 DNA: TGCGCCAGCAGCTTGTTAGGGGCCACTGAAGCTTTCTTT

clone size: -
V gene: TRBV10-3
D gene: TRBD1
J gene: TRBJ1-1
CDR3 protein: CAISEPRTGRGTEAFF
CDR3 DNA: TGTGCCATCAGTGAGCCGCGGACAGGCCGAGGCACTGAAGCTTTCTTT

clone size: few
V gene: TRBV28
D gene: TRBD1
J gene: TRBJ2-7
CDR3 protein: CASSSTAGTGNTYEQYF
CDR3 DNA: TGTGCCAGCAGTTCGACGGCCGGGACAGGGAACACCTACGAGCAGTACTTC

clone size: -
V gene: TRBV7-9
D gene: -
J gene: TRBJ1-2
CDR3 protein: CASSGDGGTSNGYTF
CDR3 DNA: TGTGCCAGCAGCGGAGATGGCGGCACCTCTAATGGCTACACCTTC

clone size: -
V gene: TRBV28
D gene: -
J gene: TRBJ2-5
CDR3 protein: CASSLPRGVETQYF
CDR3 DNA: TGTGCCAGCAGTCTCCCCAGGGGGGTGGAGACCCAGTACTTC

clone size: -
V gene: TRBV7-8
D gene: -
J gene: TRBJ2-4
CDR3 protein: CASSLEIAKNIQYF
CDR3 DNA: TGTGCCAGCAGCTTAGAAATAGCCAAAAACATTCAGTACTTC

clone size: -
V gene: TRBV5-6
D gene: TRBD1
J gene: TRBJ2-2
CDR3 protein: CASSTLRGLLNTGELFF
CDR3 DNA: TGTGCCAGCAGCACACTCAGGGGGCTTTTGAACACCGGGGAGCTGTTTTTT

clone size: -
V gene: TRBV19
D gene: -
J gene: TRBJ1-2
CDR3 protein: CASTPFGVGTYGYTF
CDR3 DNA: TGTGCCAGTACCCCGTTTGGGGTAGGGACATATGGCTACACCTTC

clone size: -
V gene: TRBV7-2
D gene: -
J gene: TRBJ2-5
CDR3 protein: CASSSTGLSIQETQYF
CDR3 DNA: TGTGCCAGCAGCTCCACGGGACTCTCAATCCAAGAGACCCAGTACTTC

clone size: -
V gene: TRBV5-1
D gene: -
J gene: TRBJ1-1
CDR3 protein: CASSLEDLDTEAFF
CDR3 DNA: TGCGCCAGCAGTCTCGAGGATTTGGACACTGAAGCTTTCTTT

clone size: once
V gene: TRBV5-1
D gene: TRBD1
J gene: TRBJ2-1
CDR3 protein: CASSDYRDRFLFEQFF
CDR3 DNA: TGCGCCAGCAGCGATTACAGGGACAGATTTTTATTCGAGCAGTTCTTC

clone size: -
V gene: TRBV7-6
D gene: -
J gene: TRBJ1-6
CDR3 protein: CASSSTPGGPFNSPLHF
CDR3 DNA: TGTGCCAGCAGCTCAACGCCGGGGGGGCCGTTTAATTCACCCCTCCACTTT

clone size: -
V gene: TRBV15
D gene: -
J gene: TRBJ2-2
CDR3 protein: CATSRDTTGELFF
CDR3 DNA: TGTGCCACCAGCAGAGATACAACCGGGGAGCTGTTTTTT